This T cell receptor (beta chain) was profiled in a study of STAT3 mutations in large granular lymphocyte leukemia. Overall study results and limits: Suggested: STAT3 mutation was not the ancestral event for these clonal expansions. After therapy, about 35% of the 18 patients switched clonotypes, all new clones STAT3 wild type. At least one immunodominant TCR beta clonotype appeared in every T-cell large granular lymphocyte leukemia patient. Treatment regimens differed across patients between samplings. Clonal expansion was inferred from other time points because no sample existed at each clone's first appearance.

Some clones are missing from TCRdb's copy, which holds only in-frame ones; the method was immunoSEQ multiplex PCR. The repertoire holds 16,000 or so clones, with almost 85% as singletons. About this clone: Its antigen is not known.

The V end lost 0 bases, the J end lost 3 bases, and 11 bases lay between the germline ends. The CDR3 covers 15 residues. Germline V gives CDR1 LNHNV, CDR2 YYDKDF (reference sequence). The specimen sequenced was peripheral blood mononuclear cells. This TCR came from a man aged 45-65 years with T-cell large granular lymphocyte leukemia. Some clones in this sample may be carry-over from other donors' samples. The V gene is TRBV15, the J gene TRBJ2-5; D uncertain. CDR3 sequence (DNA): TGTGCCACCAGCAGAGATGTCAGTTCTAAAGAGACCCAGTACTTC. Translation: CATSRDVSSKETQYF.